Listed below are T cell receptor beta chains from one sample, sequenced in a study of identical twins. TCRdb fed the 5' RACE reads into MiXCR, producing one record per CDR3 protein. Of approximately 300,000 distinct CDR3 sequences listed, around 9.7% were seen once; the top ten hold approximately 6.6%. This sample was shared with a second study, whose subject was yellow fever vaccine responses in identical twins.

The specimen was CD8+ T cells sorted from blood. The receptors were gathered from a woman aged 18 to 35 in good health. Both conserved end residues are part of each CDR3. D genes are given only for firm matches. Part of the rows lack a size; the others show once, few, many or a class for expanded clones.

.,TRBV7-6,.,TRBJ2-7,CASSHQGGHEQYF,TGTGCCAGCAGCCACCAGGGAGGCCACGAGCAGTACTTC
.,TRBV29-1,.,TRBJ2-1,CSVDGGPIYNEQFF,TGCAGCGTTGACGGGGGCCCGATCTACAATGAGCAGTTCTTC
.,TRBV15,TRBD1,TRBJ1-4,CATSRATGGNEKLFF,TGTGCCACCAGCAGAGCGACAGGGGGTAATGAAAAACTGTTTTTT
many,TRBV5-1,.,TRBJ2-7,CASSLVAASSYEQYF,TGCGCCAGCAGCTTGGTTGCAGCGAGCTCCTACGAGCAGTACTTC
.,TRBV9,TRBD1,TRBJ1-1,CASSAKTGDGTEAFF,TGTGCCAGCAGCGCTAAAACAGGGGACGGAACTGAAGCTTTCTTT
.,TRBV4-3,.,TRBJ2-1,CASSQESREYNEQFF,TGCGCCAGCAGCCAAGAGAGCAGGGAGTACAATGAGCAGTTCTTC
.,TRBV11-2,.,TRBJ2-1,CASSGDRAALYRYEQFF,TGTGCCAGCAGCGGCGATCGGGCAGCCCTTTACAGGTATGAGCAGTTCTTC
.,TRBV19,TRBD1,TRBJ1-2,CASSIQGAFYGYTF,TGTGCCAGTAGTATACAGGGGGCATTCTATGGCTACACCTTC
many,TRBV27,TRBD1,TRBJ2-7,CASSRNRGPEEQYF,TGTGCCAGCAGCAGAAACAGGGGGCCAGAAGAGCAGTACTTC
many,TRBV7-9,.,TRBJ2-7,CASRPIAAYEQYF,TGTGCCAGCAGACCTATAGCGGCCTACGAGCAGTACTTC
.,TRBV29-1,TRBD2,TRBJ2-1,CSVEVVRRGLAVMGRNEQFF,TGCAGCGTCGAAGTAGTTCGGCGAGGGCTAGCGGTAATGGGGCGCAATGAGCAGTTCTTC
.,TRBV27,.,TRBJ2-7,CASSLRQYYEQYF,TGTGCCAGCAGTCTGCGGCAGTACTACGAGCAGTACTTC
few,TRBV28,TRBD1,TRBJ2-7,CASTPPGTGRSYEQYF,TGTGCCAGCACCCCTCCCGGGACAGGGCGCTCCTACGAGCAGTACTTC
.,TRBV15,TRBD1,TRBJ2-1,CATSGGQGASDEQFF,TGTGCCACCAGCGGCGGACAGGGGGCTAGCGATGAGCAGTTCTTC
.,TRBV25-1,TRBD2,TRBJ2-1,CASSPTSGRNEQFF,TGTGCCAGCAGTCCTACTAGCGGGAGAAATGAGCAGTTCTTC
few,TRBV28,.,TRBJ2-5,CASSNRAGTEYQETQYF,TGTGCCAGCAGTAACAGGGCGGGGACAGAGTACCAAGAGACCCAGTACTTC
.,TRBV4-1,TRBD1,TRBJ1-2,CASSLQQGNDYGYTF,TGCGCCAGCAGCCTCCAACAGGGGAATGACTATGGCTACACCTTC
many,TRBV28,.,TRBJ2-3,CASRKGDGATDTQYF,TGTGCCAGCAGAAAAGGGGACGGGGCCACAGATACGCAGTATTTT
many,TRBV4-3,.,TRBJ2-3,CASSQDRGAPADTQYF,TGCGCCAGCAGCCAAGATCGGGGGGCTCCAGCGGATACGCAGTATTTT
few,TRBV20-1,.,TRBJ2-2,CSARGPASSTGELFF,TGCAGTGCTAGAGGACCGGCGTCGAGCACCGGGGAGCTGTTTTTT
many,TRBV4-3,.,TRBJ2-1,CASSHGERWGSGYNEQFF,TGCGCCAGCAGCCATGGAGAACGTTGGGGTAGCGGATACAATGAGCAGTTCTTC
many,TRBV15,TRBD1,TRBJ1-5,CATSRGTGQGGQPQHF,TGTGCCACCAGCAGAGGGACAGGACAGGGGGGACAGCCCCAGCATTTT
few,TRBV12-3/TRBV12-4,.,TRBJ2-1,CASGGPGEVSYNEQFF,TGTGCCAGCGGGGGTCCGGGGGAGGTCTCCTACAATGAGCAGTTCTTC
.,TRBV7-9,TRBD2,TRBJ2-7,CASSLAAGTRYYEQYF,TGTGCCAGCAGCTTAGCCGCCGGGACTAGATACTACGAGCAGTACTTC
.,TRBV19,.,TRBJ2-7,CASSETPLSEQYF,TGTGCCAGTAGTGAAACGCCCCTCTCCGAGCAGTACTTC
.,TRBV28,.,TRBJ2-1,CASTTAAYNEQFF,TGTGCCAGCACGACGGCCGCCTACAATGAGCAGTTCTTC
many,TRBV28,TRBD1,TRBJ2-1,CASSFLTGGLESYNEQFF,TGTGCCAGCAGTTTCCTGACAGGGGGTTTGGAATCCTACAATGAGCAGTTCTTC
few,TRBV5-6,.,TRBJ2-7,CASSAEAIYEQYF,TGTGCCAGCAGCGCCGAGGCGATCTACGAGCAGTACTTC
few,TRBV5-1,TRBD1,TRBJ2-7,CASSLDDRVDGYEQYF,TGCGCCAGCAGCTTGGATGACAGGGTTGATGGCTACGAGCAGTACTTC
few,TRBV20-1,.,TRBJ2-1,CSARDLWEQGSNEQFF,TGCAGTGCTAGAGACCTTTGGGAGCAGGGATCCAATGAGCAGTTCTTC
few,TRBV9,.,TRBJ2-2,CASSVAEYRELFF,TGTGCCAGCAGCGTAGCCGAGTACAGGGAGCTGTTTTTT
.,TRBV12-3/TRBV12-4,.,TRBJ1-2,CASSPSERGYTF,TGTGCCAGCTCCCCTTCGGAACGCGGCTACACCTTC
few,TRBV2,.,TRBJ2-1,CASSAVGYGYNEQFF,TGTGCCAGCAGTGCCGTGGGGTATGGGTACAATGAGCAGTTCTTC
many,TRBV7-3,.,TRBJ2-3,CASSSGLKSDTQYF,TGTGCCAGCAGCTCCGGACTAAAGTCGGATACGCAGTATTTT
few,TRBV4-3,TRBD2,TRBJ2-2,CASSQPSGGNTGELFF,TGCGCCAGCAGCCAACCTAGCGGGGGCAACACCGGGGAGCTGTTTTTT
.,TRBV9,TRBD2,TRBJ2-3,CASSALTSGTDTQYF,TGTGCCAGCAGCGCCCTCACTAGCGGAACAGATACGCAGTATTTT
.,TRBV7-2,TRBD2,TRBJ2-1,CASSLRLAEGLYNEQFF,TGTGCCAGCAGCTTAAGACTAGCGGAGGGACTATACAATGAGCAGTTCTTC
.,TRBV7-3,TRBD1,TRBJ1-1,CASSLTGGGEAFF,TGTGCCAGCAGCCTAACAGGGGGTGGTGAAGCTTTCTTT
many,TRBV20-1,.,TRBJ1-2,CSARGTPGTNYGYTF,TGCAGTGCTAGGGGGACCCCAGGGACTAACTATGGCTACACCTTC
many,TRBV18,TRBD2,TRBJ2-5,CASSPRVVAGVEETQYF,TGTGCCAGCTCACCACGGGTAGTTGCGGGAGTTGAGGAGACCCAGTACTTC
few,TRBV7-9,.,TRBJ1-6,CASSLGGSGSPLHF,TGTGCCAGCAGCTTAGGTGGGAGCGGTTCACCCCTCCACTTT
many,TRBV4-3,TRBD1,TRBJ1-6,CASSQWTGEDSPLHF,TGCGCCAGCAGCCAGTGGACAGGGGAGGATTCACCCCTCCACTTT
many,TRBV4-3,.,TRBJ2-7,CASSQGPSGTALPNEQYF,TGCGCCAGCAGCCAAGGCCCCTCCGGGACGGCCTTACCTAACGAGCAGTACTTC
many,TRBV10-3,TRBD1,TRBJ1-2,CAISEPRQGGNYGYTF,TGTGCCATCAGTGAACCCCGACAGGGAGGCAACTATGGCTACACCTTC
few,TRBV2,.,TRBJ2-5,CATRTASFPETQYF,TGTGCCACCAGGACAGCCAGTTTCCCAGAGACCCAGTACTTC
.,TRBV5-1,TRBD2,TRBJ2-5,CASSRYQISGRAKETQYF,TGCGCCAGCAGCCGTTACCAGATTAGCGGGAGGGCCAAAGAGACCCAGTACTTC
few,TRBV6-2/TRBV6-3,.,TRBJ2-7,CAITRDTGRYEQYF,TGTGCCATCACCCGGGACACCGGACGCTACGAGCAGTACTTC
many,TRBV30,.,TRBJ2-7,CAWTGGRGEQYF,TGTGCCTGGACAGGCGGGCGGGGCGAGCAGTACTTC
few,TRBV3-1,.,TRBJ1-2,CASSQESGYGYTF,TGTGCCAGCAGCCAAGAATCGGGCTATGGCTACACCTTC
.,TRBV24-1,.,TRBJ2-3,CATSDSDSQNTDTQYF,TGTGCCACCAGTGATTCGGACAGCCAGAACACAGATACGCAGTATTTT
many,TRBV25-1,TRBD1,TRBJ2-5,CASSARDRGRETQYF,TGTGCCAGCAGTGCCCGGGACAGGGGGCGAGAGACCCAGTACTTC
.,TRBV12-3/TRBV12-4,TRBD2,TRBJ2-7,CASSFGTSGNYEQYF,TGTGCCAGCAGTTTCGGGACTAGCGGGAACTACGAGCAGTACTTC
few,TRBV5-6,.,TRBJ2-3,CASSLAGDREQYF,TGTGCCAGCAGCTTGGCGGGCGACCGAGAGCAGTATTTT
few,TRBV20-1,TRBD1,TRBJ1-2,CSAKPPGTGHGYTF,TGCAGTGCTAAACCCCCGGGGACAGGCCATGGCTACACCTTC
.,TRBV14,.,TRBJ2-5,CASSRREGYETQYF,TGTGCCAGCAGCCGTCGTGAGGGGTACGAGACCCAGTACTTC